The 30 T cell receptor beta chains below come from one sample, sequenced in a study of cytomegalovirus exposure and HLA in healthy donors. In the PCR, 60 Vbeta and 13 Jbeta primers were used. TCRdb's copy holds only in-frame clones and misses some; the assay was immunoSEQ multiplex PCR. The sample holds over 130,000 clones, about three fifths seen once. The sequencing sample was made of PBMCs. The receptor set was obtained from a male donor in good health and CMV-seronegative.

This clone was recorded a few times. V gene TRBV7-2 combines with J gene TRBJ2-7; D not resolved. The CDR3 consists of 15 residues. V was pared by 3 bases and J by 1 base, with 13 bases between. Germline CDR1 reads SGHTA; CDR2 reads FQGNSA. CDR3 in amino acids: CASSFNMGVSYEQYF. CDR3 nucleotide sequence: TGTGCCAGCAGCTTCAATATGGGCGTGTCCTACGAGCAGTACTTC.

This clone was seen more than once but under ten times. V gene TRBV5-6 combines with J gene TRBJ2-1; 9 bases fit TRBD2. This CDR3 spans 14 amino acids. Germline loops: CDR1 SGHDT, CDR2 YYEEEE. The V segment lost 6 bases and the J segment 1 base; nucleotides outside the gene matches: 2. The CDR3 DNA is TGTGCCAGCAATAGCGGGGGATCCTACAATGAGCAGTTCTTC. Its protein is CASNSGGSYNEQFF. The full variable domain, completed using reference TRBV5-6 and TRBJ2-1, is DAGVTQSPTHLIKTRGQQVTLRCSPKSGHDTVSWYQQALGQGPQFIFQYYEEEERQRGNFPDRFSGHQFPNYSSELNVNALLLGDSALYLCASNSGGSYNEQFFGPGTRLTVL.

The V gene is TRBV25-1, the J gene TRBJ2-1; no firm D call. Looked up from germline, CDR1 is MGHDK and CDR2 is SYGVNS. The CDR3 sequence is 14 residues long. Trimming stripped 2 bases from V and 3 bases from J, with 8 bases between. CDR3 nucleotide sequence: TGTGCCAGCAGTGAAAACCGACACTACAATGAGCAGTTCTTC. It specifies CASSENRHYNEQFF.

V gene TRBV5-4 combines with J gene TRBJ2-3, with TRBD1 identical over 8 bases. Germline values: CDR1 SGHNT, CDR2 YYREEE (reference sequence). After removal of 2 bases from V and 3 bases from J, the junction contained 5 bases not matched to a gene. The CDR3 extends over 15 amino acids. DNA for the CDR3: TGTGCCAGCAGCTTCCAGGGGGCGAGTACAGATACGCAGTATTTT. Translation gives CASSFQGASTDTQYF.

The chain has TRBV5-1 and TRBJ2-2; 11 nucleotides line up with TRBD1. Germline trimming cut 0 bases from V and 2 bases from J; bases unmatched to any gene: 6. Germline V lookup: CDR1 SGHRS, CDR2 YFSETQ. The CDR3 loop spans 18 amino acids. This CDR3 is CASSLGTGGPINTGELFF. As DNA, the CDR3 is TGCGCCAGCAGCTTGGGGACAGGGGGCCCTATTAACACCGGGGAGCTGTTTTTT.

The gene calls are TRBV7-9 and TRBJ1-2, with D unclear. The V and J ends lost 3 bases and 7 bases respectively, with 21 bases between them. Germline loops: CDR1 SEHNR, CDR2 FQNEAQ (reference sequence). The CDR3 length is 16 residues. CDR3 coding DNA: TGTGCCAGCAGCTTTAGGAGGGAAAAAAGGGAGAGTGGCTACACCTTC. This codes for CASSFRREKRESGYTF.

The chain links TRBV28 to TRBJ1-3; TRBD1 aligns across 7 bases. The CDR3 is made up of 13 amino acids. Germline assignment: CDR1 MDHEN and CDR2 SYDVKM. V dropped 7 bases and J dropped 4; count of bases not matched to a gene: 4. The CDR3 region is CASIEGAGNTIYF. The CDR3 bases are TGTGCCAGCATCGAGGGGGCCGGAAACACCATATATTTT.

V is TRBV2 and J is TRBJ2-7; 8 bases map to TRBD1. V dropped 3 bases and J dropped 1; count of bases not matched to a gene: 8. This CDR3 has 16 residues. The germline V gene has CDR1 SNHLY and CDR2 FYNNEI. CDR3: CASSDWATGASYEQYF. CDR3 DNA sequence: TGTGCCAGCAGTGATTGGGCGACAGGGGCATCCTACGAGCAGTACTTC.

With regard to this clone: At one end, the junction sequence differs from germline, possibly due to a read error. The V and J genes are TRBV7-9 and TRBJ1-6, with TRBD1 identical over 9 bases. CDR1 SEHNR and CDR2 FQNEAQ come from the germline V gene (reference sequence). The CDR3 covers 12 residues. The DNA of the CDR3 is TGTTCCAGCAGGACAGGGGATTCACCCCTCCACTTT. Translation gives CSSRTGDSPLHF.

This clone was recorded a few times. The rearrangement links TRBV15 to TRBJ1-5; TRBD1 is a possible D gene (5 bases). With 6 bases removed from V and 4 bases from J, the gap between germline ends came to 16 bases. CDR1 and CDR2 from the germline V gene are LNHNV and YYDKDF (reference sequence). The CDR3 runs 15 residues. The CDR3 here is CATSPWMGLNQPQHF. CDR3 bases: TGTGCCACCAGTCCCTGGATGGGACTTAATCAGCCCCAGCATTTT.

This clone was counted between two and nine times. At one of its ends the junction is not consistent with the germline gene, which may arise from a read error. The rearrangement joins TRBV7-9 to TRBJ2-7; D is ambiguous. The germline gives CDR1 SEHNR, CDR2 FQNEAQ (reference sequence). This CDR3 is built from 12 residues. The CDR3 is CSSSLSPGEQYF. Written as DNA, the CDR3 is TGTTCCAGCAGCTTATCCCCCGGGGAGCAGTACTTC.

This clone was recorded a few times. This chain links TRBV28 with TRBJ1-1, with D perhaps TRBD1 (6 bases). V dropped 6 bases and J dropped 11 bases, with 22 bases sitting between them. Germline V CDR1 and CDR2: MDHEN, SYDVKM. This CDR3 is 14 amino acids long. CDR3 DNA: TGTGCCAGCAGCCGTGGAGGAGAGGGGGTCCGGGCTTTCTTT. Its protein is CASSRGGEGVRAFF.

The V call is TRBV5-4, the J call TRBJ2-7; 7 nucleotides agree with TRBD1. CDR3 length equals 15 residues. With V trimmed by 0 bases and J by 0 bases, 3 bases remained unmatched. Looked up from germline, CDR1 is SGHNT and CDR2 is YYREEE (reference sequence). CDR3 coding DNA: TGTGCCAGCAGCTTGGAGGGGGCCCTCTCCTACGAGCAGTACTTC. Encoded protein: CASSLEGALSYEQYF.

This clone came up many times. The rearrangement uses TRBV6-1 and TRBJ1-5; D is perhaps TRBD1 (6 bases). This CDR3 contains 19 residues. V lost 3 bases and J 3 bases, leaving 24 bases between the germline ends. Germline V CDR1 and CDR2: MNHNS, SASEGT. CDR3 DNA sequence: TGTGCCAGCAGTGAGTGGTTCAGCTTCCGAGGGGGTAACAATCAGCCCCAGCATTTT. Protein sequence: CASSEWFSFRGGNNQPQHF.

The gene calls are TRBV6-1 and TRBJ2-7; D gene ambiguous. Trimming shortened V by 4 bases and J by 3 bases, and 16 bases separated the two germline ends. Per germline, CDR1 MNHNS and CDR2 SASEGT. The CDR3 is made up of 15 amino acids. CDR3 in amino acids: CASSVHSQISYEQYF. Here the CDR3 DNA reads TGTGCCAGCAGTGTACATTCGCAGATAAGCTACGAGCAGTACTTC.

The V call is TRBV28, the J call TRBJ2-7; 12 bases align to TRBD2. The V segment lost 4 bases and the J segment 4 bases; nucleotides outside the gene matches: 5. Germline lookup yields CDR1 MDHEN and CDR2 SYDVKM. This CDR3 region has 15 residues. The CDR3 reads CASSSGLAGGYEQYF. The CDR3 region has the DNA TGTGCCAGCAGTTCGGGACTAGCGGGTGGTTACGAGCAGTACTTC.

This clone occurred a few times. The chain couples TRBV29-1 to TRBJ2-5; 7 nucleotides align to TRBD2. V dropped 4 bases and J dropped 4; count of bases not matched to a gene: 9. This CDR3 is built from 14 residues. Germline lookup yields CDR1 SQVTM and CDR2 ANQGSEA. CDR3 nucleotides: TGCAGCGTTGGCCAGGGAGGGGCTGGAGAGACCCAGTACTTC. This translates into CSVGQGGAGETQYF.

This chain connects TRBV2 to TRBJ2-2; D is uncertain. CDR3 size: 13 residues. V gave up 6 bases and J gave up 3 bases, with 8 bases separating them. Per germline, CDR1 SNHLY and CDR2 FYNNEI. CDR3 in DNA: TGTGCCAGCAGGGAGTTCGACACCGGGGAGCTGTTTTTT. It is translated as CASREFDTGELFF.

This rearrangement joins TRBV7-2 to TRBJ2-7, with 16 nucleotides matching TRBD2. The ends lost 5 bases at V and 6 bases at J; junction bases unmatched: 13. This CDR3 has 18 residues. From germline, CDR1 is SGHTA and CDR2 FQGNSA. The CDR3 spells CASSSAPGLAGGQGEQYF. The CDR3 DNA reads TGTGCCAGCAGCAGTGCCCCGGGACTAGCGGGGGGGCAGGGCGAGCAGTACTTC.

The V call is TRBV7-8, the J call TRBJ1-1; the D is unclear. The CDR3 spans 14 residues. CDR1 is SGHVS, CDR2 FQNEAQ, per germline. V was shortened by 1 base and J by 1 base, with 7 bases between the two germline ends. The CDR3 nucleotides read TGTGCCAGCAGCTTAGGGCGGGCGAACACTGAAGCTTTCTTT. Amino acid sequence: CASSLGRANTEAFF.

DNA of the CDR3: TGTGCCAGCAGCCCTAGGAGTGGCGGGGAGCTGTTTTTT. Encoded protein: CASSPRSGGELFF. J is TRBJ2-2 and V is TRBV7-3; D is uncertain. CDR1 is SGHTA, CDR2 FQGTGA, per germline. CDR3 length: 13 residues. Deletions cut 5 bases from V and 7 bases from J, with 11 bases between.

This sequence joins TRBV7-2 and TRBJ2-7; TRBD2 matches at 10 bases. Germline CDR1 SGHTA, CDR2 FQGNSA. The CDR3 length is 14 residues. V was clipped by 5 bases and J by 5 bases; unmatched bases: 6. In DNA form, the CDR3 reads TGTGCCAGCAGCCTGAGCGGGGGGGCGCACGAGCAGTACTTC. Translation: CASSLSGGAHEQYF.

The chain combines TRBV7-2 with TRBJ2-7; D is possibly TRBD2 (6 bases). The germline gives CDR1 SGHTA, CDR2 FQGNSA. V lost 5 bases and J lost 2, with 16 bases in between. There are 15 residues in the CDR3. The CDR3 bases are TGTGCCAGCAGCGTCACCGGGACTCCCACCTACGAGCAGTACTTC. Translating it yields CASSVTGTPTYEQYF.

The chain combines TRBV4-1 with TRBJ1-1, with D maybe TRBD1 (6 bases). Germline V gives CDR1 MGHRA, CDR2 YSYEKL. V was trimmed by 0 bases and J by 9 bases, leaving 14 bases between them. The CDR3 runs to 14 residues. CDR3 residues: CASSQDLGQRQAFF. CDR3 sequence (DNA): TGCGCCAGCAGCCAAGATCTAGGACAGCGACAAGCTTTCTTT.

The chain joins TRBV7-9 to TRBJ2-3, with 11 positions matching TRBD1. Looked up from germline, CDR1 is SEHNR and CDR2 is FQNEAQ (reference sequence). V shed 5 bases, J shed 14 bases, and the junction held 6 bases outside the gene matches. The CDR3 sequence is 12 residues long. The CDR3 sequence: CASSMDRGHSYF. The DNA of the CDR3 is TGTGCCAGCAGCATGGACAGGGGGCATTCGTATTTT.

The genes are TRBV18 and TRBJ1-6; no clear D gene. This CDR3 has 13 amino acids. Germline V lookup: CDR1 KGHSH, CDR2 LQKENI. The V and J ends lost 4 bases and 7 bases respectively, with 8 bases between them. The CDR3 DNA is TGTGCCAGCTCACGCGGGGAAAATTCACCCCTCCACTTT. This gives the protein CASSRGENSPLHF. The variable domain in full, completed from reference TRBV18 and TRBJ1-6, reads NAGVMQNPRHLVRRRGQEARLRCSPMKGHSHVYWYRQLPEEGLKFMVYLQKENIIDESGMPKERFSAEFPKEGPSILRIQQVVRGDSAAYFCASSRGENSPLHFGNGTRLTVT.

The chain links TRBV4-3 to TRBJ1-6, with 8 bases lining up with TRBD1. CDR1 and CDR2 from the germline V gene are LGHNA and YSLEER. CDR3 length: 15 amino acids. The J segment lost 8 bases and the V segment lost 0 bases, leaving 3 bases of the junction unmatched. CDR3 sequence: CASSQDTDRDSPLHF. CDR3 sequence (DNA): TGCGCCAGCAGCCAAGATACGGACAGGGATTCACCCCTCCACTTT.

V is TRBV10-3 and J is TRBJ2-5, with 9 bases fitting TRBD2. CDR1 is ENHRY and CDR2 is SYGVKD in the germline V gene. The length of the CDR3 is 13 residues. Losses at the gene ends were 4 bases for V and 3 bases for J; bases not matched to a gene: 0. CDR3 in amino acids: CAISGTSEETQYF. The CDR3 nucleotides are TGTGCCATCAGTGGGACTAGCGAAGAGACCCAGTACTTC.

J is TRBJ2-3 and V is TRBV5-1; 7 bases map to TRBD1. From germline, CDR1 is SGHRS and CDR2 YFSETQ. The CDR3 extends over 14 amino acids. With 4 bases clipped from V and 4 bases from J, the junction kept 6 bases outside the gene matches. The CDR3: CASSPPQGADTQYF. The CDR3 nucleotides read TGCGCCAGCAGCCCACCTCAGGGGGCAGATACGCAGTATTTT.

This clone was detected a few times. The junction and the germline gene differ at one end; a read error may be behind it. The chain joins TRBV7-9 to TRBJ1-2; D ambiguous. There are 12 residues in the CDR3. Germline CDR1 reads SEHNR; CDR2 reads FQNEAQ (reference sequence). The DNA for the CDR3 is TGTTCCAGCAGCCCGGAGGGAAGTGGCTACACCTTC. It encodes CSSSPEGSGYTF. Drawing the rest from reference TRBV7-9 and TRBJ1-2, the complete variable domain is DTGVSQNPRHKITKRGQNVTFRCDPISEHNRLYWYRQTLGQGPEFLTYFQNEAQLEKSRLLSDRFSAERPKGSFSTLEIQRTEQGDSAMYLCSSSPEGSGYTFGSGTRLTVV.